A selection of T cell receptor beta chains follows, all from one sample in a study of early T cells in non-severe SARS-CoV-2 infection. TCRdb ran MiXCR on the 5' RACE reads and lists one entry per CDR3 protein. The data hold fewer than 30,000 distinct CDR3 sequences, with around 5% observed a single time. The sequencing input was whole blood. The receptors here all came from an adult who was a healthcare worker with PCR-confirmed SARS-CoV-2 infection or an uninfected control (not recorded which). Both conserved end residues are part of each CDR3. A D gene is named only where the DNA matches it firmly. A clone size is listed for some rows: how often the clone was seen (once, few, many), or a class if it is expanded.

>many|TRBJ1-2|TRBV19|.
TGTGCCAGTAGTATAGATCTACAGACTTGGAGCTATGGCTACACCTTC
CASSIDLQTWSYGYTF
>.|TRBJ1-1|TRBV12-3/TRBV12-4|.
TGTGCCAGCAGTTTAATGGGTGTTTACACTGAAGCTTTCTTT
CASSLMGVYTEAFF
>few|TRBJ1-2|TRBV20-1|.
TGCAGTGCTAGAGCTAGCCTCTATGGCTACACCTTC
CSARASLYGYTF
>many|TRBJ2-5|TRBV12-3/TRBV12-4|.
TGTGCCAGCAGTTTAGCCGGGCTCGGGGAAGAGACCCAGTACTTC
CASSLAGLGEETQYF
>few|TRBJ2-7|TRBV4-1|.
TGCGCCAGCAGCCAAGACAGGGAATCCTACGAGCAGTACTTC
CASSQDRESYEQYF
>many|TRBJ1-5|TRBV12-3/TRBV12-4|TRBD1
TGTGCCAGCAGGAAACAGGGGCAGGATCAGCCCCAGCATTTT
CASRKQGQDQPQHF
>many|TRBJ2-7|TRBV28|.
TGTGCCAGCAGTTTAGAATTATACGAGCAGTACTTC
CASSLELYEQYF
>many|TRBJ1-6|TRBV6-6|.
TGTGCCAGCAGGCAGGGGAGGGATTCACCCCTCCACTTT
CASRQGRDSPLHF
>many|TRBJ1-1|TRBV21-1|.
TGTGCCAGCAGCACCCTGGCGACCCCTTGGAACACTGAAGCTTTCTTT
CASSTLATPWNTEAFF
>.|TRBJ2-6|TRBV7-9|.
TGTGCCAGCAGCGTCCGGGGTGTGGTTGCCCCCCGTTCTGGGGCCAACGTCCTGACTTTC
CASSVRGVVAPRSGANVLTF
>many|TRBJ2-7|TRBV20-1|.
TGCAGCGCCCCCCCTAGCGAGCAGTACTTC
CSAPPSEQYF
>many|TRBJ1-2|TRBV12-3/TRBV12-4|TRBD1
TGTGCCAGCAGTACAGATAGGACAGGACGCTATGGCTACACCTTC
CASSTDRTGRYGYTF
>.|TRBJ1-2|TRBV12-3/TRBV12-4|.
TGTGCCAGTGGACAAATTGCGGGGGCCCCTTACTATGGCTACACCTTC
CASGQIAGAPYYGYTF
>many|TRBJ2-7|TRBV28|TRBD2
TGTGCCAGCAGTCAATATCCGGGCTCGGGGGGCTCCTACGAGCAGTACTTC
CASSQYPGSGGSYEQYF
>many|TRBJ2-7|TRBV6-2/TRBV6-3|.
TGTGCCAGCAGTTACCCGTGGAGCAGCTACCGCTACGAGCAGTACTTC
CASSYPWSSYRYEQYF
>many|TRBJ2-3|TRBV12-3/TRBV12-4|.
TGTGCCAGCAGCCCCCAGGAGGAAACGCAGTATTTT
CASSPQEETQYF
>.|TRBJ2-5|TRBV12-3/TRBV12-4|.
TGTGCCAGCAGTCCAGCGCCCCAAGAGACCCAGTACTTC
CASSPAPQETQYF
>medium-sized|TRBJ2-3|TRBV7-9|.
TGTGCCAGCAGCTTAGCGGGGACATCCACAGATACGCAGTATTTT
CASSLAGTSTDTQYF
>few|TRBJ2-3|TRBV28|TRBD2
TGTGCCAGCAGCCCTGAAACTAGCGGGATGAAGACAGATACGCAGTATTTT
CASSPETSGMKTDTQYF
>many|TRBJ2-3|TRBV9|TRBD2
TGTGCCAGCAGCGCGGGACTAGCGGGGGGGCGGCGGACAGATACGCAGTATTTT
CASSAGLAGGRRTDTQYF
>many|TRBJ1-1|TRBV3-1|.
TGTGCCAGCAGCCATTCAGGGCCTTTCACTGAAGCTTTCTTT
CASSHSGPFTEAFF
>many|TRBJ1-1|TRBV20-1|.
TGCAGTGCTAGAAGTCAGCTGAACACTGAAGCTTTCTTT
CSARSQLNTEAFF
>few|TRBJ2-3|TRBV18|.
TGTGCCAGCTCACTCAGACAGGCCAGTTTCGGGCAGTATTTT
CASSLRQASFGQYF
>many|TRBJ1-5|TRBV4-1|.
TGCGCCAGCAGCCAAGTCCAGAGGGTGACAAATCAGCCCCAGCATTTT
CASSQVQRVTNQPQHF
>many|TRBJ2-4|TRBV10-2|TRBD2
TGCGCCAGCAGTACGGGAGGCTTTGCCAAAAACATTCAGTACTTC
CASSTGGFAKNIQYF
>many|TRBJ2-3|TRBV27|.
TGTGCCAGCAGTCTCTATACCACAGATACGCAGTATTTT
CASSLYTTDTQYF
>.|TRBJ2-7|TRBV10-2|.
TGCGCCAGCATGCAGGGCATCAACGAGCAGTACTTC
CASMQGINEQYF
>few|TRBJ2-2|TRBV6-5|.
TGTGCCAGCCGGACAGCTAGCACCGGGGAGCTGTTTTTT
CASRTASTGELFF
>.|TRBJ1-3|TRBV2|.
TGTGCCAGCAATCCCGGTAGGACAATCTCTGGAAACACCATATATTTT
CASNPGRTISGNTIYF
>few|TRBJ2-3|TRBV18|.
TGTGCCAGCTCACCCGCGCGGGACCGGGGTTCGGGCGCCACAGATACGCAGTATTTT
CASSPARDRGSGATDTQYF
>.|TRBJ2-5|TRBV11-2|TRBD2
TGTGCCAGCAGCCCCGGGACTAGCGGGGGGTCTTGGGGAGAGACCCAGTACTTC
CASSPGTSGGSWGETQYF
>many|TRBJ2-6|TRBV3-1|.
TGTGCCAGCAGCCTCTGGGAGTCTGGGGCCAACGTCCTGACTTTC
CASSLWESGANVLTF
>many|TRBJ2-7|TRBV5-1|TRBD1
TGCGCCAGCAGCCACCGGGACAGGGGCCCCGTCGAGCAGTACTTC
CASSHRDRGPVEQYF
>many|TRBJ1-5|TRBV28|.
TGTGCCAGCAGTATACGGCAGGGGCATCAGCCCCAGCATTTT
CASSIRQGHQPQHF
>.|TRBJ1-1|TRBV29-1|.
TGCAGCGGCTTAACAGGGACGATGAACACTGAAGCTTTCTTT
CSGLTGTMNTEAFF
>many|TRBJ2-5|TRBV6-5|.
TGTGCCAGCAGTTACCGGACGTCCACCCAGTACTTC
CASSYRTSTQYF
>many|TRBJ2-1|TRBV10-2|TRBD1
TGCGCCAGCAGTGTACTCCAGGGGGCAAAGTATGAGCAGTTCTTC
CASSVLQGAKYEQFF
>.|TRBJ2-5|TRBV10-1|.
TGCGCCAGCAGTGAGTCGAACCCCCAAGAGACCCAGTACTTC
CASSESNPQETQYF
>many|TRBJ2-7|TRBV6-2/TRBV6-3|TRBD1
TGTGCCAGCAGTTATCTTAATTACCCGGGACAGGGCTACGAGCAGTACTTC
CASSYLNYPGQGYEQYF
>few|TRBJ2-5|TRBV6-5|TRBD2
TGTGCCAGCAGTCCCCTAAGAGAGCGGGGGGCAGAGACCCAGTACTTC
CASSPLRERGAETQYF
>many|TRBJ2-1|TRBV7-6|.
TGTGCCAGCAGCCCCACGAGTGCGGAAATCAACAATGAGCAGTTCTTC
CASSPTSAEINNEQFF
>many|TRBJ2-7|TRBV20-1|.
TGCAGTGCTCCCGAAAGGCCCACCTCCTACGAGCAGTACTTC
CSAPERPTSYEQYF
>.|TRBJ1-5|TRBV6-5|.
TGTGCCAGCAGTTACTCGGGCCATAGCAATCAGCCCCAGCATTTT
CASSYSGHSNQPQHF
>.|TRBJ2-5|TRBV7-2|.
TGTGCCTGCAACACCGTCGGGGGCTGGCAAGAGACCCAGTACTTC
CACNTVGGWQETQYF
>few|TRBJ2-1|TRBV20-1|.
TGCAGTGCCGCCACATACAATGAGCAGTTCTTC
CSAATYNEQFF
>few|TRBJ1-5|TRBV7-8|.
TGTGCCAGCAGCGCACTTGCGGGGGGCAATCAGCCCCAGCATTTT
CASSALAGGNQPQHF
>many|TRBJ2-7|TRBV12-3/TRBV12-4|.
TGTGCCAGCAGTTCGAGCTCCTACGAGCAGTACTTC
CASSSSSYEQYF
>many|TRBJ2-1|TRBV7-2|.
TGTGCCAGCACCCCTATAAGTGAAACTGAGCAGTTCTTC
CASTPISETEQFF
>many|TRBJ1-2|TRBV4-3|.
TGCGCCAGCAGCCCTTCAGGCGACTGGAACTATGGCTACACCTTC
CASSPSGDWNYGYTF
>medium-sized|TRBJ1-1|TRBV12-3/TRBV12-4|.
TGTGCCAGCAGTTCCCGACAGAGGAACACTGAAGCTTTCTTT
CASSSRQRNTEAFF
>many|TRBJ2-3|TRBV10-3|.
TGTGCCATCAGTGGGAGGGATACGCAGTATTTT
CAISGRDTQYF
>.|TRBJ2-7|TRBV7-9|TRBD1
TGTGCCAGCAGCTTCCGGAGGGACAGGCCCTACGAGCAGTACTTC
CASSFRRDRPYEQYF
>many|TRBJ2-1|TRBV5-6|.
TGTGCCAGCAGTTTCCGGGTGATATACAATGAGCAGTTCTTC
CASSFRVIYNEQFF